The rows below give T cell receptor beta chains drawn from one sample of a study of blood T cell repertoires in COVID-19. The table came from immunoSEQ multiplex PCR; TCRdb's copy has only in-frame clones and leaves some out. The top ten hold 3.8% of the sample, which has 200,000 or so clones, 80% to 90% seen once. The sample comprised PBMCs or T cells enriched from blood (not recorded which). Receptors were obtained from a woman aged 40 to 49 with acute COVID-19. Each CDR3 is given with its conserved first and last residue. Each record gives: V gene, J gene, clone size, D gene, CDR3 DNA, CDR3 protein. The D gene is left open where the match is weak. Not all rows give a size; the values are once, few, many and, for expanded clones, a class.

V gene: TRBV5-8; J gene: TRBJ1-1; clone size: .; D gene: TRBD1; CDR3 DNA: TGTGCCAGCAGCTTTTGGACAGGGATGAACACTGAAGCTTTCTTT; CDR3 protein: CASSFWTGMNTEAFF
V gene: TRBV7-2; J gene: TRBJ2-5; clone size: once; D gene: .; CDR3 DNA: TGTGCCAGCAGCCCTAGGGAGACCCAGTACTTC; CDR3 protein: CASSPRETQYF
V gene: TRBV5-1; J gene: TRBJ2-7; clone size: .; D gene: TRBD2; CDR3 DNA: TGCGCCAGCAGCTTGTTTGTAGCCGGACTAGCGGGAGGCGAGCAGTACTTC; CDR3 protein: CASSLFVAGLAGGEQYF
V gene: TRBV5-4; J gene: TRBJ1-1; clone size: .; D gene: TRBD1; CDR3 DNA: TGTGCCAGCAGCTTGGCGAATGACAGGGCGGCGAACACTGAAGCTTTCTTT; CDR3 protein: CASSLANDRAANTEAFF
V gene: TRBV7-9; J gene: TRBJ1-4; clone size: .; D gene: .; CDR3 DNA: TGTGCCAGCAGCTTTTTGGGGGGACCGGGTCTGGGTGAAAAACTGTTTTTT; CDR3 protein: CASSFLGGPGLGEKLFF
V gene: TRBV21-1; J gene: TRBJ1-5; clone size: once; D gene: .; CDR3 DNA: TGTGCCAGCAGCAAAGTTTGTAGGGTTTGTATAGGACAGGAGGGAAATCAGCCCCAGCATTTT; CDR3 protein: CASSKVCRVCIGQEGNQPQHF
V gene: TRBV28; J gene: TRBJ1-1; clone size: .; D gene: .; CDR3 DNA: TGTGCCAGCAGGGACAAGAACACTGAAGCTTTCTTT; CDR3 protein: CASRDKNTEAFF
V gene: TRBV27; J gene: TRBJ2-2; clone size: .; D gene: TRBD2; CDR3 DNA: TGTGCCAGCAGTTCCCGGGACGGAAGACTAGCGGGAAAGAACACCGGGGAGCTGTTTTTT; CDR3 protein: CASSSRDGRLAGKNTGELFF
V gene: TRBV29-1; J gene: TRBJ2-5; clone size: .; D gene: TRBD1; CDR3 DNA: TGCAGCGTTGCCCACCAAACCATGACAGGGTACCACCAAGAGACCCAGTACTTC; CDR3 protein: CSVAHQTMTGYHQETQYF
V gene: TRBV28; J gene: TRBJ1-5; clone size: .; D gene: .; CDR3 DNA: TGTGCCAGCAGTTTTCGCCGGCTAGGCAATCAGCCCCAGCATTTT; CDR3 protein: CASSFRRLGNQPQHF
V gene: TRBV7-2; J gene: TRBJ2-7; clone size: .; D gene: .; CDR3 DNA: TGTGCCAGCAGCTTAAACGGGAGAGGAGCCTCCGAGCAGTACTTC; CDR3 protein: CASSLNGRGASEQYF
V gene: TRBV7-2; J gene: TRBJ1-3; clone size: .; D gene: TRBD1; CDR3 DNA: TGTGCCAGCAGTTATAAGGGGGCATCCGGAAACACCATATATTTT; CDR3 protein: CASSYKGASGNTIYF
V gene: TRBV25-1; J gene: TRBJ2-4; clone size: .; D gene: TRBD2; CDR3 DNA: TGTGCCACGTCCCCAGGGACTAGCGGGAGTGGCCAAAACATTCAGTACTTC; CDR3 protein: CATSPGTSGSGQNIQYF
V gene: TRBV11-2; J gene: TRBJ2-5; clone size: .; D gene: TRBD2; CDR3 DNA: TGTGCCAGCAGCCGCTCCAAAGGCAGGGCTAGCGGGGCCCAAGAGACCCAGTACTTC; CDR3 protein: CASSRSKGRASGAQETQYF
V gene: TRBV6-5; J gene: TRBJ2-7; clone size: .; D gene: .; CDR3 DNA: TGTGCCAGCAAAATAAACCGGGACACTTCCTACGAGCAGTACTTC; CDR3 protein: CASKINRDTSYEQYF
V gene: TRBV7-2; J gene: TRBJ2-1; clone size: once; D gene: .; CDR3 DNA: TGTGCCAGCACAAATCGTATACTGCTTTACAATGAGCAGTTCTTC; CDR3 protein: CASTNRILLYNEQFF
V gene: TRBV7-9; J gene: TRBJ1-1; clone size: .; D gene: .; CDR3 DNA: TGTGCCAGCAGCACGGGACAAGGTAACACTGAAGCTTTCTTT; CDR3 protein: CASSTGQGNTEAFF
V gene: TRBV28; J gene: TRBJ2-5; clone size: .; D gene: TRBD1; CDR3 DNA: TGTGCCAGCAGTTACGCAGAGGGGGCAACACAAGAGACCCAGTACTTC; CDR3 protein: CASSYAEGATQETQYF
V gene: TRBV24-1; J gene: TRBJ2-5; clone size: .; D gene: .; CDR3 DNA: TGTGCCACTAATAGCAGGGGAGGGGAGACCCAGTACTTC; CDR3 protein: CATNSRGGETQYF
V gene: TRBV29-1; J gene: TRBJ2-2; clone size: .; D gene: TRBD1; CDR3 DNA: TGCAGCGTGCAGGGACAGGGTAGATCAGGGGAGCTGTTTTTT; CDR3 protein: CSVQGQGRSGELFF
V gene: TRBV5-1; J gene: TRBJ2-2; clone size: .; D gene: TRBD2; CDR3 DNA: TGCGCCAGCAGCCACAGGACTAGCGGATACACCGGGGAGCTGTTTTTT; CDR3 protein: CASSHRTSGYTGELFF
V gene: TRBV27; J gene: TRBJ2-1; clone size: few; D gene: TRBD2; CDR3 DNA: TGTGCCAGCAGTTTAAACTATGGACTAGGCGGGGATGAGCAGTTCTTC; CDR3 protein: CASSLNYGLGGDEQFF
V gene: TRBV5-1; J gene: TRBJ2-3; clone size: .; D gene: .; CDR3 DNA: TGCGCCAGCAGCTTGGGTACAGGCACAGATACGCAGTATTTT; CDR3 protein: CASSLGTGTDTQYF
V gene: TRBV6-1; J gene: TRBJ1-3; clone size: .; D gene: .; CDR3 DNA: TGTGCCAGCAGTGAAGCTCAGGGTCTTATAAGAAACACCATATATTTT; CDR3 protein: CASSEAQGLIRNTIYF